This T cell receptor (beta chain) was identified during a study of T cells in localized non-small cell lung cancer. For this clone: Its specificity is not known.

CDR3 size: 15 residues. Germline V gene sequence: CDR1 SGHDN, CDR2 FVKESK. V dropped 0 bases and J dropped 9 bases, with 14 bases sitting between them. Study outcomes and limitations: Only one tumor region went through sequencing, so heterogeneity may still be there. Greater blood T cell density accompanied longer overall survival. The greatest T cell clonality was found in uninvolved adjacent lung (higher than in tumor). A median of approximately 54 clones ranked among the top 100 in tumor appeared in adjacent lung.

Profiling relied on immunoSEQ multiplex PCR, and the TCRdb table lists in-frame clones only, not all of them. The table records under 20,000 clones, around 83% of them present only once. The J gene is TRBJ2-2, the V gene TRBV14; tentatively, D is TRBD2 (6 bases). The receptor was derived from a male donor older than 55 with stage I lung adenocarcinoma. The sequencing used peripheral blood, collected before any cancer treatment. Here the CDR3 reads CASSQDWDSHRELFF. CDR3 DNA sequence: TGTGCCAGCAGCCAAGATTGGGACTCCCACCGGGAGCTGTTTTTT.